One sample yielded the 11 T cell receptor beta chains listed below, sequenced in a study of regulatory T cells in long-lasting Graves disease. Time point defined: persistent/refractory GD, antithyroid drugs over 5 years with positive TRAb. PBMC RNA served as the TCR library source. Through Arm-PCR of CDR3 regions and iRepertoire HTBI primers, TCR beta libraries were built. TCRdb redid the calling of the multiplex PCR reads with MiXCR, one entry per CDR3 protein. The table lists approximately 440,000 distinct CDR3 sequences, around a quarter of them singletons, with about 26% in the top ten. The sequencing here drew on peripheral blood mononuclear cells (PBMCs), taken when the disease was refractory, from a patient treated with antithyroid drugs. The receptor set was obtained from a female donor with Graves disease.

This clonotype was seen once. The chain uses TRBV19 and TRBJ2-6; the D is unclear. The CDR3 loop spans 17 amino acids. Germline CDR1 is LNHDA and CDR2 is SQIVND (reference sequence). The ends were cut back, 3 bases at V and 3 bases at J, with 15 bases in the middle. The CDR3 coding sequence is TGTGCCAGTAGTATCGCAGCCAGGCTTCTTGGGGCCAACGTCCTGACTTTC. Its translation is CASSIAARLLGANVLTF.

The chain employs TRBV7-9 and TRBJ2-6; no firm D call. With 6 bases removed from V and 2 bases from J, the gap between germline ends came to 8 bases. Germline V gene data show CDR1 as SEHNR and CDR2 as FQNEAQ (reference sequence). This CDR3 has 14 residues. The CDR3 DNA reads TGTGCCAGCAGACCAGTAGCTGGGGCCAACGTCCTGACTTTC. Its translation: CASRPVAGANVLTF. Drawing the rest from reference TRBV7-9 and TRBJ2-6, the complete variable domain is DTGVSQNPRHKITKRGQNVTFRCDPISEHNRLYWYRQTLGQGPEFLTYFQNEAQLEKSRLLSDRFSAERPKGSFSTLEIQRTEQGDSAMYLCASRPVAGANVLTFGAGSRLTVL.

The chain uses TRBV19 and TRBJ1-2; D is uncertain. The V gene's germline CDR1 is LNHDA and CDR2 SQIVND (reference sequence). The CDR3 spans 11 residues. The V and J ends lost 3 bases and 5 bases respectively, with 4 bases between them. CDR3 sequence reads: CASSIGYGYTF. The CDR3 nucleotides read TGTGCCAGTAGTATTGGGTATGGCTACACCTTC.

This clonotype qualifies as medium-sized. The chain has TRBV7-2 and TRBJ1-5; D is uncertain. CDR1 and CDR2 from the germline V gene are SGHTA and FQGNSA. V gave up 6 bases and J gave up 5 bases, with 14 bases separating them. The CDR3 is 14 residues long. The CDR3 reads CASSLGGSDQPQHF. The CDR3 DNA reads TGTGCCAGCAGTCTTGGAGGGAGCGATCAGCCCCAGCATTTT.

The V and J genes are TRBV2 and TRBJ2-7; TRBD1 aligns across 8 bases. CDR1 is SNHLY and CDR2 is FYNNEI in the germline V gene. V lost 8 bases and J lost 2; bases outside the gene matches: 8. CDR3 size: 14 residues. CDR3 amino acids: CASFKETGAYEQYF. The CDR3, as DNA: TGTGCCAGCTTTAAGGAGACAGGGGCCTACGAGCAGTACTTC.

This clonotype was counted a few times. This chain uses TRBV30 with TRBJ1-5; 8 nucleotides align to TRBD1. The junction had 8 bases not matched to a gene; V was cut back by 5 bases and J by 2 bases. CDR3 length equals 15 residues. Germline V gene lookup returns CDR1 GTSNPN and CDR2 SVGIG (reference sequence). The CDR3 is CAWGRGTGRNQPQHF. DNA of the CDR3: TGTGCCTGGGGGCGGGGGACAGGCCGCAATCAGCCCCAGCATTTT.

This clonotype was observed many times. The CDR3 nucleotides are TGTGCCAGCAGTCCCCTGGGGACAGGGGCCGGTGGCTACACCTTC. The encoded protein is CASSPLGTGAGGYTF. The chain carries TRBV6-1 and TRBJ1-2, with 10 bases matching TRBD1. The CDR3 spans 15 residues. Looked up from germline, CDR1 is MNHNS and CDR2 is SASEGT. The V segment lost 5 bases and the J segment 7 bases; nucleotides outside the gene matches: 10.

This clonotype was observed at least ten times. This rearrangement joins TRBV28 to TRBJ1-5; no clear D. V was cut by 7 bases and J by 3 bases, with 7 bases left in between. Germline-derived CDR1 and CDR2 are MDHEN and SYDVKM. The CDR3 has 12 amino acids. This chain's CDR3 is CASTTLNQPQHF. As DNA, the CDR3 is TGTGCCAGCACCACCCTCAATCAGCCCCAGCATTTT.

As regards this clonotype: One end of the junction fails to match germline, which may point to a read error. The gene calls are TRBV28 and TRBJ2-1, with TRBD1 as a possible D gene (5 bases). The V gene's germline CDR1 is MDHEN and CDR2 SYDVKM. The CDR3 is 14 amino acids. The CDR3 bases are TGTACCAGCAGTTCGACAAGTGGACAAAATGAGCAGTTCTTC. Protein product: CTSSSTSGQNEQFF.

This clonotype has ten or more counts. Written as DNA, the CDR3 is TGTGCCAGCAGCCAAGGCCTCGGGACGGCGAATGGCTACACCTTC. Translation gives CASSQGLGTANGYTF. J is TRBJ1-2 and V is TRBV3-1, with D possibly being TRBD1 (5 bases). The CDR3 length is 15 residues. Looked up from germline, CDR1 is LGHDT and CDR2 is YNNKEL (reference sequence). Deletions cut 1 base from V and 6 bases from J, with 15 bases between. The variable domain in full, completed from reference TRBV3-1 and TRBJ1-2, reads DTAVSQTPKYLVTQMGNDKSIKCEQNLGHDTMYWYKQDSKKFLKIMFSYNNKELIINETVPNRFSPKSPDKAHLNLHINSLELGDSAVYFCASSQGLGTANGYTFGSGTRLTVV.

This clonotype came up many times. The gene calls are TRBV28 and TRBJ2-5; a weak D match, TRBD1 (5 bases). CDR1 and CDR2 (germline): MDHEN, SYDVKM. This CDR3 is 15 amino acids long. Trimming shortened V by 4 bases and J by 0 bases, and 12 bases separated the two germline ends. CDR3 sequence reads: CASSYRKGYQETQYF. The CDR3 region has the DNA TGTGCCAGCAGTTACAGAAAGGGGTACCAAGAGACCCAGTACTTC.